A selection of T cell receptor beta chains follows, all from one sample in a study of shared clonotypes between healthy human individuals. TCRdb keeps only in-frame clones here, not all; method: immunoSEQ multiplex PCR. Of roughly 1,500,000 clones listed, approximately 98.5% were seen once; the top ten hold over 0.3%. The specimen was naive CD4+ T cells sorted from blood. These receptors were collected from a man aged 30-40 years in good health. CDR3s include the opening cysteine and the closing phenylalanine or tryptophan. Each record gives: clone size, J gene, V gene, D gene, CDR3 DNA, CDR3 protein. D genes are given only for firm matches. For some rows the clone size is stated as once, few or many, or as a class when expanded; others skip it.

>.|TRBJ2-7|TRBV18|.
TGTGCCAGCTCACCAAGAAGTGGCGACGAGCAGTACTTC
CASSPRSGDEQYF
>.|TRBJ1-1|TRBV11-2|.
TGTGCCAGCAGCTTACGAGGGTTGAACACTGAAGCTTTCTTT
CASSLRGLNTEAFF
>.|TRBJ2-7|TRBV11-2|.
TGTGCCAGCAGCTTAGAATTCGGGCAGAACTACGAGCAGTACTTC
CASSLEFGQNYEQYF
>.|TRBJ2-5|TRBV11-3|.
TGTGCCAGCAGCTGGCCTTCAGGGAGAGGACTCCAGACCCAGTACTTC
CASSWPSGRGLQTQYF
>.|TRBJ1-5|TRBV27|TRBD1
TGTGCCAGCAGTTTCGGCAGGGGGGATCAGCCCCAGCATTTT
CASSFGRGDQPQHF
>.|TRBJ2-7|TRBV6-5|.
TGTGCCAGCAGCCGGAGCTACGAGCAGTACTTC
CASSRSYEQYF
>once|TRBJ2-7|TRBV11-2|TRBD1
TGTGCCAGCAGCTTGGGGGTGGTGACAGGGGGCACCGAGCAGTACTTC
CASSLGVVTGGTEQYF
>.|TRBJ2-3|TRBV30|.
TGTGCCTGGAGTGTATCCCAAACCACAGATACGCAGTATTTT
CAWSVSQTTDTQYF
>.|TRBJ2-4|TRBV19|TRBD1
TGTGCCAGTAGAAAGACCGGGACAGGGGCCTCATCCAAAAACATTCAGTACTTC
CASRKTGTGASSKNIQYF
>.|TRBJ1-4|TRBV7-9|.
TGTGCCAGCAGCCTTCTCACGGGGTCAACTAATGAAAAACTGTTTTTT
CASSLLTGSTNEKLFF
>once|TRBJ2-1|TRBV7-7|TRBD1
TGTGCTAGCAGCACCGGGACAGGGGGCCGCGAGCAGTTCTTC
CASSTGTGGREQFF
>.|TRBJ2-4|TRBV29-1|.
TGCAGCGTTGGCTATGAAGGGGAGGCCAAAAACATTCAGTACTTC
CSVGYEGEAKNIQYF
>.|TRBJ2-5|TRBV19|.
TGTGCCAGTAAAAGGTTCGGGGAAACGGGGACCCAGTACTTC
CASKRFGETGTQYF
>once|TRBJ1-3|TRBV6-6|.
TGTGCCAGCACTATTGCGGGGTTAAACACCATATATTTT
CASTIAGLNTIYF
>.|TRBJ2-2|TRBV6-5|TRBD1
TGTGCCACCAATTTGAGGGGGCACACCGGGGAGCTGTTTTTT
CATNLRGHTGELFF
>.|TRBJ1-1|TRBV19|TRBD1
TGTGCCAGTAGTATACTAAGGACAGGGACTGAAGCTTTCTTT
CASSILRTGTEAFF
>.|TRBJ2-5|TRBV10-3|.
TGTGCCATTTCCTCGACAGCCCGGGGGGAGACCCAGTACTTC
CAISSTARGETQYF
>.|TRBJ2-2|TRBV5-1|TRBD2
TGCGCCAGTAGCGGGAAAGGCGGGGAGCTGTTTTTT
CASSGKGGELFF
>.|TRBJ2-5|TRBV29-1|TRBD1
TGCAGCGGTGAACAGGGGGCAAGAGAGACCCAGTACTTC
CSGEQGARETQYF
>.|TRBJ2-2|TRBV30|TRBD1
TGTGCCTGGAGCGTGAGACAGGGGTTCACCGGGGAGCTGTTTTTT
CAWSVRQGFTGELFF
>.|TRBJ2-2|TRBV14|.
TGTGCCAGCAGCCAAGAGGGGCCGCCCAGCACCGGGGAGCTGTTTTTT
CASSQEGPPSTGELFF
>.|TRBJ2-7|TRBV7-9|TRBD2
TGTGCCAGCAGCCCCGACAGGGGAATAGCGGGGGGCTACGAGCAGTACTTC
CASSPDRGIAGGYEQYF